These T cell receptor beta chains were read from a single sample in a study of T cell repertoires in cytomegalovirus infection. TCRdb independently ran MiXCR on the reads; one entry per CDR3 protein. The sample has 360,000 or so distinct CDR3 sequences, about a third seen once. Their antigens are not known. The sequencing here drew on cultured PBMCs, taken from culture after CMV antigen stimulation. The receptors come from a human donor in good health (CMV status not recorded). Some clones in this sample may be carry-over from other donors' samples. The CDR3 runs from the conserved cysteine through the conserved F or W.

v_call: TRBV11-2; cdr3_aa: CASSLSLTDTQYF
v_call: TRBV7-3; cdr3_aa: CASSDRVGTEAFF
v_call: TRBV19; cdr3_aa: CASRASGKNIQYF
v_call: TRBV20-1; cdr3_aa: CSARPGGYGYTF
v_call: TRBV6-2/TRBV6-3; cdr3_aa: CASSYGQGFIGQETQYF
v_call: TRBV19; cdr3_aa: CASTTSSYNEQFF
v_call: TRBV7-8; cdr3_aa: CASSRDRNQPQHF
v_call: TRBV7-3; cdr3_aa: CASRPPRGGRPGETQYF
v_call: TRBV4-3; cdr3_aa: CASSQEGTGNSEQFF
v_call: TRBV12-3/TRBV12-4; cdr3_aa: CASSLAPGTGRFSLNGYTF
v_call: TRBV28; cdr3_aa: CASSISGRADEQYF
v_call: TRBV7-8; cdr3_aa: CASSFEDNTEAFF
v_call: TRBV7-2; cdr3_aa: CASSPQVHSGNTIYF
v_call: TRBV29-1; cdr3_aa: CSVEPLADTQYF
v_call: TRBV7-2; cdr3_aa: CASSPYIGTEAFF
v_call: TRBV6-6; cdr3_aa: CASSYKVSGGRSYEQYF
v_call: TRBV18; cdr3_aa: CASSPGGRDYGYTF
v_call: TRBV7-2; cdr3_aa: CASSIRDRASGYTF
v_call: TRBV4-2; cdr3_aa: CASSQGGNPRDEQFF
v_call: TRBV6-1; cdr3_aa: CASSAPDAASYNEQFF
v_call: TRBV6-4; cdr3_aa: CASSYEEGTEAFF
v_call: TRBV12-3/TRBV12-4; cdr3_aa: CASSPGGGKNYGYTF
v_call: TRBV19; cdr3_aa: CASRTGEAIAGANVLTF
v_call: TRBV7-2; cdr3_aa: CASSLDRAEQYF
v_call: TRBV2; cdr3_aa: CASSAAETPLGDTQYF
v_call: TRBV20-1; cdr3_aa: CSARWSSGGDTQYF
v_call: TRBV11-1; cdr3_aa: CASSLTRTSPSYNEQFF
v_call: TRBV6-1; cdr3_aa: CASSRTGMNTEAFF
v_call: TRBV11-2; cdr3_aa: CASSLDPTGAAGNTIYF
v_call: TRBV7-2; cdr3_aa: CASSLGPGVTTNEKLFF
v_call: TRBV5-1; cdr3_aa: CASSLRPGLAGTGELFF
v_call: TRBV3-1; cdr3_aa: CASSQGQGPYPYGYTF
v_call: TRBV7-2; cdr3_aa: CASSLNRGLRYGYTF
v_call: TRBV7-8; cdr3_aa: CASSFPPWTSDSNEQFF
v_call: TRBV6-1; cdr3_aa: CASSSAIQGSSPLHF
v_call: TRBV11-2; cdr3_aa: CASSLPLAMDDEQFF
v_call: TRBV6-6; cdr3_aa: CASRSPGAGGYNEQFF